Presented here are 2 T cell receptor beta chains from one specimen sequenced in a study of blood T cell repertoires in COVID-19. The assay was immunoSEQ multiplex PCR, and TCRdb's table has in-frame clones only and misses some. The sample holds fewer than 200,000 clones, roughly 80% seen once. The specimen sequenced was PBMCs or T cells enriched from blood (not recorded which). These receptor sequences come from a woman in her sixties with acute COVID-19.

The chain employs TRBV15 and TRBJ1-2; D remains unclear. Germline V gene lookup returns CDR1 LNHNV and CDR2 YYDKDF (reference sequence). V shed 8 bases and J shed 14 bases, with 15 bases lying between them. This CDR3 is built from 10 residues. The CDR3: CATFPPPRTF. The CDR3 nucleotides are TGTGCCACCTTTCCCCCTCCTAGGACCTTC.

This sequence joins TRBV30 and TRBJ1-2, with TRBD1 as a possible D gene (6 bases). V dropped 5 bases and J dropped 7 bases, with 20 bases sitting between them. Germline V CDR1 and CDR2: GTSNPN, SVGIG (reference sequence). CDR3 length: 14 residues. CDR3 loop: CAWVTGTNRPGYTF. The CDR3 nucleotides read TGTGCCTGGGTTACCGGGACAAATCGTCCTGGCTACACCTTC.